This T cell receptor (beta chain) appears in the sequencing data of a study of cytomegalovirus exposure and HLA in healthy donors. Study outcomes and limitations: Another analysis was done later, and it associated 16,951 TCR beta sequences with HLA alleles at 0.05 false discovery rate. Later analysis identified several of the most significant clusters that appeared linked to common viral pathogens. An observed cluster of highly shared sequence variants was recorded as a likely sequencing artifact.

13 Jbeta primers and 60 Vbeta primers were used for the PCR. Produced via immunoSEQ multiplex PCR; TCRdb's table is partial and in-frame only. The table records 120,000 or so clones, less than 85% of them present only once. This clone turned up a few times. Its antigen is not known. Donors were ostensibly healthy at sampling, although undocumented immune exposures were probable. V shed 3 bases, J shed 5 bases, and the junction held 7 bases outside the gene matches. The germline V gene encodes CDR1 SGHNT and CDR2 YYREEE (reference sequence). The CDR3 extends over 15 amino acids. This rearrangement joins TRBV5-4 to TRBJ1-4, with TRBD1 matching 7 bases. Input material: PBMCs. This clonotype originated in a man aged 40-50 years in good health and CMV-seronegative. DNA for the CDR3: TGTGCCAGCAGCTCGCCCGGGACAGCAAATGAAAAACTGTTTTTT. Encoded protein: CASSSPGTANEKLFF.